The 19 T cell receptor beta chains below all came from one sample that was sequenced in a study of T cell clonality in common variable immunodeficiency. The protocol was immunoSEQ multiplex PCR, while the TCRdb copy is restricted to in-frame clones and leaves out a portion. There are 45,000 to 65,000 clones in the sample, none observed a single time. Sequencing input: peripheral blood mononuclear cells. The receptors originated from a person aged 18 to 75 in good health.

This clone came up many times. The read ends 3 residues early relative to the CDR3; the germline J gene fills the gap. The rearrangement joins TRBV30 to TRBJ2-3; the D is unclear. V gave up 5 bases and J gave up 4 bases, with 7 bases separating them. CDR3 length: 11 residues. Germline V gene sequence: CDR1 GTSNPN, CDR2 SVGIG (reference sequence). The sequenced part of the CDR3 DNA is TGTGCCTGGGCTCCAGCAGATACG. This translates into CAWAPADT. The full CDR3 is CAWAPADTQYF.

This clone was seen a few times. Read coverage stops 3 residues before the CDR3 terminus; the germline J gene supplies the remainder. The chain is built from TRBV7-9 and TRBJ1-2, with TRBD1 matching 8 bases. The CDR3 runs to 14 residues. Germline loops: CDR1 SEHNR, CDR2 FQNEAQ (reference sequence). The CDR3 protein is CASSATGGAYDYTF. The CDR3 bases that were read are TGTGCCAGCAGCGCTACAGGGGGGGCCTACGAC.

This clone appeared many times. The CDR3 is cut off 3 residues early in the read; its end comes from the germline J gene. This chain links TRBV7-3 with TRBJ1-1; D possibly corresponds to TRBD1 (5 bases). Trimming stripped 5 bases from V and 5 bases from J, with 18 bases between. Germline V gene sequence: CDR1 SGHTA, CDR2 FQGTGA. The CDR3 sequence is 15 residues long. CDR3 DNA (partial): TGTGCCAGCAGCCCCACGGCGGGTGGGGGGACTGAA. It translates to CASSPTAGGGTE. The complete CDR3 protein is CASSPTAGGGTEAFF.

On this clone: Read sequence stops 3 residues before the CDR3 end, and the germline J gene provides the missing end. This chain links TRBV18 with TRBJ2-1; 7 bases fit TRBD2. The trim removed 6 bases at V and 3 bases at J, leaving 11 bases unmatched. This CDR3 has 16 residues. Germline CDR1 KGHSH, CDR2 LQKENI. Partial CDR3 DNA: TGTGCCAGCTCCCAGGAGGCGGGAGCGTTCTACAATGAG. It encodes CASSQEAGAFYNE. In full, the CDR3 is CASSQEAGAFYNEQFF.

The table lists this clone with a few counts. The sequence runs out 3 residues before the end of the CDR3; the remainder is reconstructed from the germline J gene. This chain joins TRBV6-1 and TRBJ1-6, with a weak D call TRBD1 (5 bases). V was shortened by 0 bases and J by 8 bases, with 8 bases between the two germline ends. Germline CDR1 MNHNS, CDR2 SASEGT. The CDR3 runs 14 residues. The CDR3 DNA, read in part, is TGTGCCAGCAGTGAAGCATGGGGGGATTCACCC. Its translation is CASSEAWGDSP. The complete CDR3 sequence is CASSEAWGDSPLHF.

The sample holds a few counts of this clone. The read is 3 residues too short to cover the CDR3 end, so that end is filled in from the germline J gene. The chain couples TRBV5-1 to TRBJ2-5, with D possibly TRBD2 on 6 matching bases. Germline V gives CDR1 SGHRS, CDR2 YFSETQ. V dropped 0 bases and J dropped 2 bases, with 11 bases sitting between them. The CDR3 has 15 amino acids. The DNA read from the CDR3 is TGCGCCAGCAGCTTGGATGGGGGGAGGCAAGAGACC. This sequence encodes CASSLDGGRQET. The full CDR3 is CASSLDGGRQETQYF.

In this sample, this clone turned up many times. The sequence runs out 3 residues before the end of the CDR3; the remainder is reconstructed from the germline J gene. The chain links TRBV4-2 to TRBJ2-3; 11 bases align to TRBD2. Germline V gene lookup returns CDR1 LGHNA and CDR2 YNFKEQ. The CDR3 is 15 amino acids. Unmatched junction bases numbered 0, after V lost 1 base and J lost 3 bases. The CDR3 DNA, read in part, is TGTGCCAGCAGCCAAGGACTAGCGGGAACAGATACG. Its protein product is CASSQGLAGTDT. The CDR3 in its entirety is CASSQGLAGTDTQYF.

This clone was seen many times. The CDR3 extends 3 residues past the end of the read, so its final part is completed from the germline J gene. The chain employs TRBV7-2 and TRBJ2-7; 11 bases fit TRBD2. Germline V gene sequence: CDR1 SGHTA, CDR2 FQGNSA. Unmatched junction bases numbered 4, after V lost 0 bases and J lost 6 bases. The CDR3 extends over 15 amino acids. CDR3 sequence reads: CASSLALAGGVEQYF. Partial CDR3 DNA: TGTGCCAGCAGCTTAGCGCTAGCGGGGGGTGTCGAG. The full variable domain, completed using reference TRBV7-2 and TRBJ2-7, is GAGVSQSPSNKVTEKGKDVELRCDPISGHTALYWYRQSLGQGLEFLIYFQGNSAPDKSGLPSDRFSAERTGGSVSTLTIQRTQQEDSAVYLCASSLALAGGVEQYFGPGTRLTVT.

There are many counts of this clone. The CDR3 extends 3 residues past the end of the read, so its final part is completed from the germline J gene. The gene calls are TRBV7-2 and TRBJ2-5, with 8 bases identical to TRBD2. CDR3 length: 15 residues. The V gene end was trimmed by 7 bases and the J gene end by 4 bases; junction bases not matched to a gene: 11. Germline V CDR1 and CDR2: SGHTA, FQGNSA. The CDR3 sequence: CASTPRGGTGETQYF. The part of the CDR3 DNA that was read is TGTGCCAGCACCCCCCGCGGGGGGACGGGAGAGACC.

This clone was picked up many times. The sequenced fragment ends 3 residues before the CDR3 boundary, so the rest is inferred from the germline J gene. The chain uses TRBV7-3 and TRBJ2-2; 8 bases are shared with TRBD2. This CDR3 has 16 amino acids. Unmatched junction bases numbered 7, after V lost 2 bases and J lost 5 bases. From germline, CDR1 is SGHTA and CDR2 FQGTGA. CDR3 amino acids: CASSLPGTSDTGELFF. The part of the CDR3 DNA that was read is TGTGCCAGCAGCTTACCCGGGACTAGTGATACCGGGGAG.

This clone was seen repeatedly, ten times or more. The read ends 3 residues shy of where the CDR3 ends; the end is completed using the germline J gene. V gene TRBV9 combines with J gene TRBJ2-3, with D maybe TRBD2 (8 bases). CDR1 is SGDLS, CDR2 YYNGEE, per germline. CDR3 length: 17 residues. Trimming cost V 4 bases and J 2 bases, with 20 bases left between them. The CDR3 DNA, read in part, is TGTGCCAGCAGCATCCCCGGGGGGGGACAGAACACAGATACG. This translates into CASSIPGGGQNTDT. The full CDR3 protein is CASSIPGGGQNTDTQYF.

This clone was seen many times. The read ends 3 residues before the CDR3 terminus; that terminus is restored from the germline J gene. This chain joins TRBV6-1 and TRBJ1-1; D is uncertain. Germline V gene sequence: CDR1 MNHNS, CDR2 SASEGT. CDR3 length: 13 amino acids. Trimming shortened V by 4 bases and J by 5 bases, and 11 bases separated the two germline ends. Incomplete CDR3 DNA: TGTGCCAGCAGTGGTGAGGGCTGGACTGAA. Its protein is CASSGEGWTE. The whole CDR3 sequence is CASSGEGWTEAFF.

This clone was detected many times. The read falls 3 residues short of the CDR3 end, and the missing part is taken from the germline J gene. The V and J genes are TRBV14 and TRBJ1-5, with 11 bases identical to TRBD1. CDR1 is SGHDN and CDR2 is FVKESK in the germline V gene. Germline trimming cut 4 bases from V and 5 bases from J; bases unmatched to any gene: 1. This CDR3 contains 14 residues. CDR3 bases read: TGTGCCAGCAGCCGGGGACAGGGGGATCAGCCC. Translation gives CASSRGQGDQP. The whole CDR3 reads CASSRGQGDQPQHF.

On this clone: The read halts 3 residues ahead of the CDR3 end, with the missing end drawn from the germline J gene. V is TRBV7-9 and J is TRBJ2-3, with D unresolved. CDR1 is SEHNR and CDR2 is FQNEAQ in the germline V gene (reference sequence). The CDR3 extends over 13 amino acids. The sequenced CDR3 bases are TGTGCCAGCAGCTTGAGACAACTCACGGCG. This encodes CASSLRQLTA. The entire CDR3 protein is CASSLRQLTAQYF. Using reference TRBV7-9 and TRBJ2-3 for the parts outside the CDR3, the full variable domain is DTGVSQNPRHKITKRGQNVTFRCDPISEHNRLYWYRQTLGQGPEFLTYFQNEAQLEKSRLLSDRFSAERPKGSFSTLEIQRTEQGDSAMYLCASSLRQLTAQYFGPGTRLTVL.

This clone was seen ten or more times. The CDR3 extends 3 residues past the end of the read, so its final part is completed from the germline J gene. The rearrangement joins TRBV19 to TRBJ2-5; D may be TRBD2 (5 bases). From germline, CDR1 is LNHDA and CDR2 SQIVND (reference sequence). Trimming cost V 6 bases and J 5 bases, with 25 bases left between them. This CDR3 region has 17 residues. The CDR3 sequence: CASRRHGGADLDETQYF. The CDR3 DNA, read in part, is TGTGCCAGTAGACGCCACGGAGGAGCGGATCTTGACGAGACC.

This clone was detected ten times or more. The read halts 3 residues ahead of the CDR3 end, with the missing end drawn from the germline J gene. The chain has TRBV5-1 and TRBJ1-2, with 7 positions matching TRBD1. Unmatched junction bases numbered 16, after V lost 4 bases and J lost 7 bases. The length of the CDR3 is 16 residues. Looked up from germline, CDR1 is SGHRS and CDR2 is YFSETQ. The covered CDR3 bases are TGCGCCAGCAGCGTTGGAGGGACAGAAACGGGTAGTGGC. It encodes CASSVGGTETGSG. The whole CDR3 protein reads CASSVGGTETGSGYTF.

This clone has more than one count but fewer than ten. The read stops 3 residues short of the end of the CDR3; the missing end is completed from the germline J gene. V is TRBV13 and J is TRBJ2-1, with 9 bases aligning to TRBD1. The CDR3 length is 16 residues. Germline CDR1 reads PRHDT; CDR2 reads FYEKMQ (reference sequence). V lost 0 bases and J lost 8; bases outside the gene matches: 8. The CDR3 DNA, read in part, is TGTGCCAGCAGCTTAGGAAGTGGACAGGGGATGGATGAG. The encoded protein is CASSLGSGQGMDE. The complete CDR3 protein is CASSLGSGQGMDEQFF.

In the case of this clone: Coverage ceases 3 residues before the CDR3 finishes, and the germline J gene fills in the end. This chain joins TRBV19 and TRBJ2-1; 10 bases line up with TRBD2. CDR3 length: 17 amino acids. The V gene end was trimmed by 3 bases and the J gene end by 8 bases; junction bases not matched to a gene: 13. In germline, CDR1 is LNHDA, CDR2 SQIVND (reference sequence). Partial CDR3 DNA: TGTGCCAGTAGTATTGATTCTGGGCTAGCGGGAGCGTATGAG. This sequence encodes CASSIDSGLAGAYE. The entire CDR3 reads CASSIDSGLAGAYEQFF.

This clone came up many times. The read stops 3 residues short of the end of the CDR3; the missing end is completed from the germline J gene. This chain uses TRBV5-1 with TRBJ2-3, with 10 bases lining up with TRBD2. V lost 4 bases to trimming and J lost 4 bases; unmatched junction nucleotides: 6. CDR1 is SGHRS, CDR2 YFSETQ, per germline. This CDR3 spans 15 amino acids. The DNA read from the CDR3 is TGCGCCAGCAGCCCTACTAGCGGGGCTGCAGATACG. Translated, it gives CASSPTSGAADT. The CDR3 in full is CASSPTSGAADTQYF. Supplemented by reference TRBV5-1 and TRBJ2-3, the full variable domain reads KAGVTQTPRYLIKTRGQQVTLSCSPISGHRSVSWYQQTPGQGLQFLFEYFSETQRNKGNFPGRFSGRQFSNSRSEMNVSTLELGDSALYLCASSPTSGAADTQYFGPGTRLTVL.